Shown below are 9 T cell receptor beta chains from a single sample sequenced in a study of cytomegalovirus exposure and HLA in healthy donors. The PCR employed 60 Vbeta primers together with 13 Jbeta primers. Sequencing was performed with immunoSEQ multiplex PCR; in TCRdb, only in-frame clones are kept and a portion is missing. The sample shows approximately 170,000 clones, roughly 79% of them seen only once. Sequencing input: PBMCs. All receptors come from a woman aged 40 to 50 in good health and CMV-seropositive.

The V gene is TRBV6-4, the J gene TRBJ2-2, with TRBD2 as a possible D gene (6 bases). The germline V and J ends were trimmed by 8 bases and 0 bases, with 10 bases remaining between them. The germline V gene encodes CDR1 MRHNA and CDR2 SNTAGT. This CDR3 has 14 amino acids. CDR3 DNA sequence: TGTGCCAGCGGACTAAGCGCGAACACCGGGGAGCTGTTTTTT. Its translation is CASGLSANTGELFF.

This chain connects TRBV14 to TRBJ1-2; tentative D call: TRBD1 (6 bases). The CDR3 covers 14 residues. V gave up 5 bases and J gave up 4 bases, with 14 bases separating them. Germline values: CDR1 SGHDN, CDR2 FVKESK. CDR3 amino acids: CASSSGVEIYGYTF. CDR3 in DNA: TGTGCCAGCAGCTCAGGGGTAGAGATCTATGGCTACACCTTC.

V usage is TRBV6-1 and J usage is TRBJ1-5; TRBD1 matches 10 bases. V shed 7 bases, J shed 1 base, and the junction held 4 bases outside the gene matches. Germline CDR1 is MNHNS and CDR2 is SASEGT. This CDR3 comprises 15 residues. The chain's CDR3 is CASTPGQGSNQPQHF. The CDR3 DNA reads TGTGCCAGCACCCCGGGACAGGGGAGCAATCAGCCCCAGCATTTT.

The rearrangement links TRBV27 to TRBJ2-1, with 7 bases lining up with TRBD1. The CDR3 is made up of 14 amino acids. Unmatched junction bases numbered 10, after V lost 5 bases and J lost 9 bases. From germline, CDR1 is MNHEY and CDR2 SMNVEV (reference sequence). CDR3 protein: CASSPWLTGSEQFF. As DNA, the CDR3 is TGTGCCAGCAGTCCATGGCTGACAGGGAGTGAGCAGTTCTTC.

This clone has just a few counts. This chain connects TRBV6-1 to TRBJ2-7; TRBD1 matches at 9 bases. V lost 8 bases to trimming and J lost 2 bases; unmatched junction nucleotides: 1. This CDR3 region has 12 residues. Per germline, CDR1 MNHNS and CDR2 SASEGT. DNA for the CDR3: TGTGCCAGCCGGACAGGGGCCTACGAGCAGTACTTC. As protein: CASRTGAYEQYF.

The chain links TRBV6-1 to TRBJ1-2; tentatively, D is TRBD1 (6 bases). The CDR3 covers 16 residues. Germline V lookup: CDR1 MNHNS, CDR2 SASEGT. V was shortened by 3 bases and J by 2 bases, with 16 bases between the two germline ends. The CDR3 here is CASSETTGYSNYGYTF. DNA for the CDR3: TGTGCCAGCAGTGAGACAACAGGGTACTCGAACTATGGCTACACCTTC.

V is TRBV19 and J is TRBJ2-1; TRBD1 is a possible D gene (6 bases). The V end lost 5 bases, the J end lost 7 bases, and 12 bases lay between the germline ends. Germline lookup yields CDR1 LNHDA and CDR2 SQIVND (reference sequence). The CDR3 consists of 13 residues. This CDR3 reads CASSGRTGNEQFF. The DNA of the CDR3 is TGTGCCAGTAGTGGTCGAACAGGGAATGAGCAGTTCTTC. The full variable domain, in which reference TRBV19 and TRBJ2-1 provide the parts outside the CDR3, is DGGITQSPKYLFRKEGQNVTLSCEQNLNHDAMYWYRQDPGQGLRLIYYSQIVNDFQKGDIAEGYSVSREKKESFPLTVTSAQKNPTAFYLCASSGRTGNEQFFGPGTRLTVL.

The CDR3 DNA sequence: TGTGCCTGGAGCAGGACAGATCGAAGATTAGGTGAAAAACTGTTTTTT. As protein: CAWSRTDRRLGEKLFF. This sequence joins TRBV30 and TRBJ1-4, with TRBD1 as a possible D gene (6 bases). V shed 3 bases and J shed 7 bases, with 21 bases lying between them. Germline V lookup: CDR1 GTSNPN, CDR2 SVGIG (reference sequence). The CDR3 sequence is 16 residues long. The full variable domain, completed using reference TRBV30 and TRBJ1-4, is SQTIHQWPATLVQPVGSPLSLECTVEGTSNPNLYWYRQAAGRGLQLLFYSVGIGQISSEVPQNLSASRPQDRQFILSSKKLLLSDSGFYLCAWSRTDRRLGEKLFFGSGTQLSVL.

This clone was counted once. The rearrangement uses TRBV11-1 and TRBJ1-4, with TRBD1 matching over 7 bases. The CDR3 is 15 amino acids. J lost 0 bases, V lost 5 bases, and 3 bases had no gene match. The V gene's germline CDR1 is SGHAT and CDR2 FQDESV (reference sequence). The CDR3 DNA sequence: TGTGCCAGCAGCACCGGGACAGCAACTAATGAAAAACTGTTTTTT. Residues: CASSTGTATNEKLFF.